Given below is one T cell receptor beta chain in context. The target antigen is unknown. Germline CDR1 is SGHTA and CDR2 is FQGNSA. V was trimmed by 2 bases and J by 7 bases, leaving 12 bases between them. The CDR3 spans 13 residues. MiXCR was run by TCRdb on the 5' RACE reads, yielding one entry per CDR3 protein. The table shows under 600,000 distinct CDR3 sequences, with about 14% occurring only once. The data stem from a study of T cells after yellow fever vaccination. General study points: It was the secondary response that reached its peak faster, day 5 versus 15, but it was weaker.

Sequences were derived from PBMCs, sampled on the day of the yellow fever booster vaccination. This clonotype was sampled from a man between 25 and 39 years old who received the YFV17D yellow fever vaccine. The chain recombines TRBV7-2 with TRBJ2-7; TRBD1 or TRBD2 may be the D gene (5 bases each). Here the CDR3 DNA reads TGTGCCAGCAGCTTAAGGGTCGAGGGGGAGCAGTACTTC. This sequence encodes CASSLRVEGEQYF.